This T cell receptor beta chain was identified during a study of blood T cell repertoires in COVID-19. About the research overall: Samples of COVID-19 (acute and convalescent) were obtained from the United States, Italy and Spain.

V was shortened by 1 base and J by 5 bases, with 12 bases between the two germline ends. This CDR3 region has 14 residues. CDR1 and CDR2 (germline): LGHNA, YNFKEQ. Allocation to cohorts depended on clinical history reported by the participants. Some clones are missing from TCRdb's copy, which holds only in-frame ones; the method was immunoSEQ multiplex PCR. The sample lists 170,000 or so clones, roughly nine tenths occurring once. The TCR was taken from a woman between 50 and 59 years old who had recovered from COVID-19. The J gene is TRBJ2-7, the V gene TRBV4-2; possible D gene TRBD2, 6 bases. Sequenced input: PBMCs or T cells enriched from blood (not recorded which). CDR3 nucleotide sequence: TGTGCCAGCAGCCAAGGGGCTAGCGAGGACGAGCAGTACTTC. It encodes CASSQGASEDEQYF.